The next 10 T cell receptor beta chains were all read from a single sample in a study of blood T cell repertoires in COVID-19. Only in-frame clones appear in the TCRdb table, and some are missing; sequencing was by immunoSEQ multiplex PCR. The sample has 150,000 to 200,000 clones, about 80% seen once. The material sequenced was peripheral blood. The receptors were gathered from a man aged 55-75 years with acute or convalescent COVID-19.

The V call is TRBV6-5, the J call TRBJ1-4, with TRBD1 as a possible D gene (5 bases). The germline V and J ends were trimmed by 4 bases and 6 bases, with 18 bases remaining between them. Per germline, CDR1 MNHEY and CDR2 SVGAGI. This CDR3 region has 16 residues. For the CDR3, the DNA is TGTGCCAGCAGTTCCACGGGAGACAGCTCGTATGAAAAACTGTTTTTT. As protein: CASSSTGDSSYEKLFF.

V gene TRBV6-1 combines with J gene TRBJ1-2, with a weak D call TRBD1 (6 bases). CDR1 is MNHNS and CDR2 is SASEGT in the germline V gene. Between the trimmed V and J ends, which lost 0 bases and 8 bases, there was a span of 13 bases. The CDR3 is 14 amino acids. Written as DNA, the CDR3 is TGTGCCAGCAGTGAAGCTGCCACCAGGGGCGGCTACACCTTC. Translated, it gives CASSEAATRGGYTF.

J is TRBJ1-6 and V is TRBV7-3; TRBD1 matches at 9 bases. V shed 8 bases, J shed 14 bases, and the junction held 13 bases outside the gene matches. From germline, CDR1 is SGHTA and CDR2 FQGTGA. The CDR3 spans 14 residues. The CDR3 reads CASSGTGWTGALHF. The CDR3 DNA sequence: TGTGCCAGCTCCGGGACAGGGTGGACTGGGGCCCTCCACTTT.

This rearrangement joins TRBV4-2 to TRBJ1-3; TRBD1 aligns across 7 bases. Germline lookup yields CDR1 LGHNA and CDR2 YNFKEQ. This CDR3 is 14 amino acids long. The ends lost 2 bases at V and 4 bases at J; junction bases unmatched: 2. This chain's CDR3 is CASSQQGGGNTIYF. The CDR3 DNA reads TGTGCCAGCAGCCAACAGGGGGGAGGAAACACCATATATTTT.

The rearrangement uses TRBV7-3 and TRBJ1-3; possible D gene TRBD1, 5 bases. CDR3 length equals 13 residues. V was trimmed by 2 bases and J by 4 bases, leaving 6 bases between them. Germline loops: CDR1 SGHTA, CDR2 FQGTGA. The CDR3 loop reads CASSLGAGNTIYF. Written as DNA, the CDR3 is TGTGCCAGCAGCTTAGGGGCCGGAAACACCATATATTTT.

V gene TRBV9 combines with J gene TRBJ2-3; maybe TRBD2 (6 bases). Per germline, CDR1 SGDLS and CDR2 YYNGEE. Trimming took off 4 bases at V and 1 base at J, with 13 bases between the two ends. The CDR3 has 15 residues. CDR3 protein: CASSPPGLGTDTQYF. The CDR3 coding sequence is TGTGCCAGCAGCCCACCGGGACTTGGCACAGATACGCAGTATTTT. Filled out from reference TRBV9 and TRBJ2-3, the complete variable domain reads DSGVTQTPKHLITATGQRVTLRCSPRSGDLSVYWYQQSLDQGLQFLIQYYNGEERAKGNILERFSAQQFPDLHSELNLSSLELGDSALYFCASSPPGLGTDTQYFGPGTRLTVL.

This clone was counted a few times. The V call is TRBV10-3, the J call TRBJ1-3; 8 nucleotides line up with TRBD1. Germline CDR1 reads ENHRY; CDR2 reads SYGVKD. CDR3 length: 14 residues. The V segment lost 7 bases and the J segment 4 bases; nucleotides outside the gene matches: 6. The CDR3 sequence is CAIKAGGEGNTIYF. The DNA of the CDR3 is TGTGCCATCAAGGCAGGGGGCGAGGGAAACACCATATATTTT.

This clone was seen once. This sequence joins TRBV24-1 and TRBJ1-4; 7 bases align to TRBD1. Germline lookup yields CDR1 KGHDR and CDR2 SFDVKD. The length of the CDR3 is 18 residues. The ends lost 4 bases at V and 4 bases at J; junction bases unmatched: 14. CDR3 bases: TGTGCCACCAGTGACCTGATCTTGGACAGGACGATTAATGAAAAACTGTTTTTT. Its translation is CATSDLILDRTINEKLFF.

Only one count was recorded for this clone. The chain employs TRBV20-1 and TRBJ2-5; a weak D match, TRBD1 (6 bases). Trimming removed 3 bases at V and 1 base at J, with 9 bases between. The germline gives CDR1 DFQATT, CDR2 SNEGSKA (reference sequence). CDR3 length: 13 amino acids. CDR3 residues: CSASSRGQETQYF. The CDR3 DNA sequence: TGCAGTGCTAGTTCCAGGGGCCAAGAGACCCAGTACTTC.

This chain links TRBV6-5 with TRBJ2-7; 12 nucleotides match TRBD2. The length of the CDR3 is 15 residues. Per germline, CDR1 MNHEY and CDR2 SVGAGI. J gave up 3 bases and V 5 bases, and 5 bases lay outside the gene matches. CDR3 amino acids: CASSTRTSGVYEQYF. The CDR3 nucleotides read TGTGCCAGCAGTACCCGGACTAGCGGGGTCTACGAGCAGTACTTC.